These T cell receptor beta chains were read from a single sample in a study of blood T cell repertoires in COVID-19. Clones were read by immunoSEQ multiplex PCR, and TCRdb kept only the in-frame ones, dropping some. Here the sample spans about 56,000 clones, around 92% being singletons. The sequenced sample consisted of peripheral blood. The receptor set was obtained from a human donor in a cohort sampled during active COVID-19. The CDR3 runs from the conserved cysteine through the conserved F or W. The D gene is left open where the match is weak. Where a row states a size, it is once, few, many or the class of an expanded clone; other rows omit it.

D	size	V	J	CDR3	DNA
TRBD1	once	TRBV10-3	TRBJ1-2	CAISPSQGQGGGYTF	TGTGCCATCAGTCCCTCTCAGGGACAGGGGGGTGGCTACACCTTC
NA	NA	TRBV3-1/TRBV3-2	TRBJ1-1	CASSQDWARLNTEAFF	TGTGCCAGCAGCCAAGATTGGGCCAGACTGAACACTGAAGCTTTCTTT
NA	NA	TRBV18	TRBJ2-5	CASSPGAQETQYF	TGTGCCAGCTCACCCGGAGCCCAAGAGACCCAGTACTTC
TRBD2	NA	TRBV19	TRBJ2-1	CASSIPSGVRYEQFF	TGTGCCAGTAGTATACCTAGCGGGGTCAGGTACGAGCAGTTCTTC
NA	NA	TRBV6-2/TRBV6-3	TRBJ2-6	CASSRQRRGISGANVLTF	TGTGCCAGCAGTCGCCAGCGGCGGGGTATCTCTGGGGCCAACGTCCTGACTTTC
TRBD2	NA	TRBV5-1	TRBJ2-3	CASSLASGGPTDTQYF	TGCGCCAGCAGCTTGGCTAGCGGGGGGCCAACAGATACGCAGTATTTT
TRBD1	NA	TRBV27	TRBJ1-5	CASSSYRGQPQHF	TGTGCCAGCAGTTCCTACAGGGGTCAGCCCCAGCATTTT
NA	once	TRBV6-5	TRBJ1-1	CASELGTEAFF	TGTGCCAGCGAACTCGGCACTGAAGCTTTCTTT
NA	once	TRBV6-2/TRBV6-3	TRBJ1-1	CASSYGPPTAPAFF	TGTGCCAGCAGTTACGGCCCCCCAACCGCTCCAGCTTTCTTT
NA	NA	TRBV5-6	TRBJ2-3	CASSEMGGTADTQYF	TGTGCCAGCAGCGAAATGGGGGGTACAGCAGATACGCAGTATTTT
TRBD2	NA	TRBV7-3	TRBJ2-1	CASSSLAGGREQFF	TGTGCCAGCAGCTCCCTAGCGGGGGGTCGCGAGCAGTTCTTC
TRBD1	NA	TRBV2	TRBJ1-5	CASRAGTGGWNQPQHF	TGTGCCAGCAGGGCCGGGACAGGGGGCTGGAATCAGCCCCAGCATTTT
NA	NA	TRBV6-5	TRBJ1-3	CASRRGGTGNTIYF	TGTGCCAGCAGACGGGGGGGTACTGGAAACACCATATATTTT
TRBD2	NA	TRBV9	TRBJ2-2	CASSVSGGVTGELFF	TGTGCCAGCAGCGTTAGCGGGGGGGTGACCGGGGAGCTGTTTTTT
NA	once	TRBV10-3	TRBJ1-4	CAIRGVDTNEKLFF	TGTGCCATCCGGGGTGTGGACACTAATGAAAAACTGTTTTTT
TRBD1	NA	TRBV5-5	TRBJ2-5	CASSRQGAPEETQYF	TGTGCCAGCAGCCGACAGGGGGCGCCTGAAGAGACCCAGTACTTC
NA	NA	TRBV24-1	TRBJ1-1	CATEPDLRGYPEAFF	TGTGCCACCGAGCCCGACCTTAGGGGTTACCCTGAAGCTTTCTTT
NA	NA	TRBV27	TRBJ1-2	CASSLGTRNYGYTF	TGTGCCAGCAGTTTAGGGACACGTAACTATGGCTACACCTTC
NA	NA	TRBV7-2	TRBJ2-5	CASSRGLQETQYF	TGTGCCAGCAGCCGCGGTCTACAAGAGACCCAGTACTTC
TRBD1	NA	TRBV6-2/TRBV6-3	TRBJ1-6	CASSYDREVHSPLHF	TGTGCCAGCAGTTACGACAGGGAAGTCCATTCACCCCTCCACTTT
NA	NA	TRBV27	TRBJ1-2	CASSPRTYGSYGYTF	TGTGCCAGCAGTCCCAGAACATACGGGAGCTATGGCTACACCTTC
TRBD2	once	TRBV2	TRBJ2-3	CASKRTSGGDNTDTQYF	TGTGCCAGCAAAAGGACTAGCGGGGGGGATAACACAGATACGCAGTATTTT